The 30 T cell receptor beta chains given below trace back to one sample, sequenced in a study of blood T cell repertoires in COVID-19. The data were produced by immunoSEQ multiplex PCR, yet TCRdb's version contains in-frame clones alone and is incomplete. In the table there are fewer than 300,000 clones, about nine tenths of which are singletons. The sequencing sample was made of PBMCs or T cells enriched from blood (not recorded which). These receptors originate from a woman in her twenties or thirties who had recovered from COVID-19.

The chain recombines TRBV28 with TRBJ2-3; D is perhaps TRBD1 (6 bases). The CDR3 totals 17 residues. Germline V gives CDR1 MDHEN, CDR2 SYDVKM. V lost 1 base and J 2 bases, leaving 16 bases between the germline ends. CDR3 nucleotide sequence: TGTGCCAGCAGTTTATCGTCCAGGGGCCTCTACACAGATACGCAGTATTTT. Translated: CASSLSSRGLYTDTQYF.

Judged by abundance, this clone is medium-sized. The rearrangement joins TRBV18 to TRBJ2-2, with a tentative D call TRBD2 (6 bases). Germline V gene sequence: CDR1 KGHSH, CDR2 LQKENI. Trimming removed 3 bases from V and 0 bases from J, with 8 bases in between. The CDR3 loop spans 15 amino acids. The CDR3 DNA sequence: TGTGCCAGCTCACCCGCTAGCGCGAACACCGGGGAGCTGTTTTTT. It is translated as CASSPASANTGELFF.

The CDR3, as DNA: TGTGCCAGCTCACCAGGCAGGGGGCGTATCTCACCCCTCCACTTT. Residues: CASSPGRGRISPLHF. This chain uses TRBV18 with TRBJ1-6, with 8 nucleotides matching TRBD1. The junction had 7 bases not matched to a gene; V was cut back by 2 bases and J by 10 bases. Germline lookup yields CDR1 KGHSH and CDR2 LQKENI. The CDR3 extends over 15 amino acids.

Only one count was recorded for this clone. The chain employs TRBV10-3 and TRBJ1-6; D gene ambiguous. V lost 4 bases to trimming and J lost 4 bases, with 8 bases between them. Germline V CDR1 and CDR2: ENHRY, SYGVKD. This CDR3 comprises 14 residues. The CDR3 bases are TGTGCCATCAGTGCACAGTCTTATAATTCACCCCTCCACTTT. This codes for CAISAQSYNSPLHF.

The V call is TRBV20-1, the J call TRBJ2-1; the match to TRBD1 covers 8 bases. The V gene end was trimmed by 3 bases and the J gene end by 7 bases; junction bases not matched to a gene: 11. Looked up from germline, CDR1 is DFQATT and CDR2 is SNEGSKA (reference sequence). The CDR3 has 15 residues. CDR3 DNA sequence: TGCAGTGCTAGTATGGCAGGGGGCCCGAGGAATGAGCAGTTCTTC. Its protein is CSASMAGGPRNEQFF.

The rearrangement uses TRBV5-1 and TRBJ1-4; 8 positions match TRBD1. Germline V gene sequence: CDR1 SGHRS, CDR2 YFSETQ. V shed 0 bases and J 7 bases; nucleotides not matched to a gene: 11. The CDR3 contains 17 residues. The CDR3 DNA is TGCGCCAGCAGCTTGGAGCAGGGGGCGATCCTGGGTGAAAAACTGTTTTTT. Translated: CASSLEQGAILGEKLFF.

The genes are TRBV18 and TRBJ2-3; 7 bases match TRBD1. This CDR3 comprises 15 residues. Germline V gene data show CDR1 as KGHSH and CDR2 as LQKENI. V lost 3 bases and J lost 1; bases outside the gene matches: 4. The chain's CDR3 is CASSPGTARTDTQYF. The CDR3 bases are TGTGCCAGCTCACCCGGGACAGCTCGCACAGATACGCAGTATTTT.

The rearrangement links TRBV9 to TRBJ2-7; D is possibly TRBD1 (5 bases). This CDR3 region has 14 residues. Germline CDR1 reads SGDLS; CDR2 reads YYNGEE. V was pared by 4 bases and J by 7 bases, with 18 bases between. The CDR3 sequence is CASSPRQNTREQYF. The CDR3 DNA follows: TGTGCCAGCAGCCCCCGACAGAATACTCGGGAGCAGTACTTC.

The rearrangement joins TRBV19 to TRBJ1-2, with no clear D. Germline CDR1 is LNHDA and CDR2 is SQIVND (reference sequence). This CDR3 comprises 14 residues. Trimming took 3 bases from V and 2 from J, leaving 10 bases between them. CDR3 sequence reads: CASSITGSNYGYTF. Here the CDR3 DNA reads TGTGCCAGTAGTATTACCGGGTCGAACTATGGCTACACCTTC.

The rearrangement joins TRBV27 to TRBJ1-1; TRBD1 matches at 10 bases. CDR3 size: 13 residues. Germline lookup yields CDR1 MNHEY and CDR2 SMNVEV (reference sequence). Trimming took 10 bases from V and 4 from J; bases not matched to a gene: 6. CDR3 in amino acids: CATLTGGFTEAFF. Here the CDR3 DNA reads TGTGCCACCCTGACAGGGGGCTTCACTGAAGCTTTCTTT.

The chain links TRBV3-1 (or the pseudogene TRBV3-2) to TRBJ1-4, with 11 bases lining up with TRBD1. The CDR3 sequence is 17 residues long. CDR1 is LGHDT and CDR2 is YNNKEL in the germline V gene (reference sequence). Trimming took 3 bases from V and 4 from J; bases not matched to a gene: 7. In DNA form, the CDR3 reads TGTGCCAGCAGCCACGGGACAGGGGGTCTTTTTAATGAAAAACTGTTTTTT. Its protein product is CASSHGTGGLFNEKLFF.

This clone has a single count. The chain recombines TRBV5-1 with TRBJ2-3; TRBD2 agrees at 10 bases. Losses at the gene ends were 3 bases for V and 3 bases for J; bases not matched to a gene: 13. This CDR3 has 18 amino acids. Per germline, CDR1 SGHRS and CDR2 YFSETQ. The CDR3 sequence is CASSSKREGEGATDTQYF. CDR3 bases: TGCGCCAGCAGCTCTAAGCGGGAGGGCGAAGGGGCAACAGATACGCAGTATTTT.

V and J are TRBV11-2 and TRBJ2-1; 11 positions agree with TRBD2. The CDR3 sequence is 18 residues long. Trimming removed 6 bases from V and 0 bases from J; junction bases left unmatched: 10. The germline gives CDR1 SGHAT, CDR2 FQNNGV. CDR3 bases: TGTGCCAGCAGGGCGTCACTAGCGGGAGACTTCTCCTACAATGAGCAGTTCTTC. Residues: CASRASLAGDFSYNEQFF.

V usage is TRBV7-9 and J usage is TRBJ2-7, with D possibly matching TRBD2 (6 bases). This CDR3 is built from 14 residues. The germline V and J ends were trimmed by 1 base and 4 bases, with 11 bases remaining between them. In germline, CDR1 is SEHNR, CDR2 FQNEAQ (reference sequence). CDR3 residues: CASSLGRGIYEQYF. Written as DNA, the CDR3 is TGTGCCAGCAGCTTAGGGAGGGGTATATACGAGCAGTACTTC.

In this sample, this clone turned up once. The V and J genes are TRBV7-2 and TRBJ2-3; 9 bases map to TRBD2. Per germline, CDR1 SGHTA and CDR2 FQGNSA. The ends lost 5 bases at V and 2 bases at J; junction bases unmatched: 17. This CDR3 has 19 residues. The CDR3 protein is CASSHRIIRTSVNTDTQYF. CDR3 DNA sequence: TGTGCCAGCAGCCACCGAATAATAAGGACTAGCGTAAACACAGATACGCAGTATTTT.

The rearrangement joins TRBV7-9 to TRBJ2-7, with 8 bases fitting TRBD1. CDR1 SEHNR and CDR2 FQNEAQ come from the germline V gene (reference sequence). V dropped 1 base and J dropped 3; count of bases not matched to a gene: 2. The CDR3 runs to 14 residues. CDR3 nucleotides: TGTGCCAGCAGCTTAGGACAGGGGAACTACGAGCAGTACTTC. This translates into CASSLGQGNYEQYF. Full variable domain (remainder filled in from reference TRBV7-9 and TRBJ2-7): DTGVSQNPRHKITKRGQNVTFRCDPISEHNRLYWYRQTLGQGPEFLTYFQNEAQLEKSRLLSDRFSAERPKGSFSTLEIQRTEQGDSAMYLCASSLGQGNYEQYFGPGTRLTVT.

V usage is TRBV7-2 and J usage is TRBJ2-2; 8 bases are shared with TRBD1. In germline, CDR1 is SGHTA, CDR2 FQGNSA. Trimming at V came to 4 bases and at J to 6 bases, leaving 7 bases not matched to a gene. The CDR3 is 15 residues long. This chain's CDR3 is CASSSGQGGAGELFF. DNA for the CDR3: TGTGCCAGCAGCTCCGGACAGGGTGGTGCCGGGGAGCTGTTTTTT.

The chain recombines TRBV5-6 with TRBJ2-7; tentative D call: TRBD1 (6 bases). This CDR3 contains 14 residues. The germline V and J ends were trimmed by 1 base and 3 bases, with 11 bases remaining between them. Germline CDR1 reads SGHDT; CDR2 reads YYEEEE. DNA for the CDR3: TGTGCCAGCAGCTTGACAGGGAAGAACTACGAGCAGTACTTC. This gives the protein CASSLTGKNYEQYF.

The rearrangement uses TRBV4-2 and TRBJ2-1; no reliable D call. The CDR3 is 17 amino acids. CDR1 and CDR2 (germline): LGHNA, YNFKEQ. Trimming removed 4 bases from V and 2 bases from J, with 18 bases in between. The CDR3 loop reads CASSRKVGGEAYNEQFF. The CDR3 DNA follows: TGTGCCAGCAGCCGTAAGGTTGGTGGCGAGGCCTACAATGAGCAGTTCTTC.

The V and J genes are TRBV5-1 and TRBJ2-5; the D gene is possibly TRBD1 (6 bases). The length of the CDR3 is 17 residues. Per the germline V gene, CDR1 is SGHRS and CDR2 is YFSETQ. Trimming stripped 0 bases from V and 7 bases from J, with 22 bases between. The DNA of the CDR3 is TGCGCCAGCAGCTTGGCCGGGCAGGGGCCAGGGGTGAGGACCCAGTACTTC. This encodes CASSLAGQGPGVRTQYF.

This chain links TRBV5-5 with TRBJ1-2; 8 bases are shared with TRBD1. The V segment lost 4 bases and the J segment 10 bases; nucleotides outside the gene matches: 15. Per the germline V gene, CDR1 is SGHKS and CDR2 is YYEKEE (reference sequence). This CDR3 spans 15 amino acids. The CDR3 reads CASSVKTGADHPYTF. In nucleotides, the CDR3 is TGTGCCAGCAGCGTAAAGACAGGGGCGGACCACCCCTACACCTTC.

The gene calls are TRBV27 and TRBJ1-1, with D uncertain. Germline V CDR1 and CDR2: MNHEY, SMNVEV (reference sequence). V dropped 4 bases and J dropped 2 bases, with 14 bases sitting between them. The CDR3 runs to 15 residues. This CDR3 is CASSSRREGNTEAFF. The CDR3 nucleotides are TGTGCCAGCAGTTCCCGGAGGGAAGGTAACACTGAAGCTTTCTTT.

The chain joins TRBV19 to TRBJ1-5, with 9 bases lining up with TRBD1. The germline gives CDR1 LNHDA, CDR2 SQIVND (reference sequence). J was trimmed by 3 bases and V by 6 bases; bases with no gene match: 6. The CDR3 loop spans 15 amino acids. In DNA form, the CDR3 reads TGTGCCAGTAGCCCAGGGACAGGGTCCAATCAGCCCCAGCATTTT. It encodes CASSPGTGSNQPQHF.

Only a few counts were recorded for this clone. The chain has TRBV27 and TRBJ1-2, with TRBD1 as a possible D gene (6 bases). Germline loops: CDR1 MNHEY, CDR2 SMNVEV (reference sequence). The CDR3 has 14 residues. V dropped 1 base and J dropped 5 bases, with 11 bases sitting between them. The CDR3 loop reads CASSLYAGDYGYTF. CDR3 nucleotide sequence: TGTGCCAGCAGTTTATACGCAGGGGATTATGGCTACACCTTC.

The chain has TRBV6-5 and TRBJ1-5; TRBD1 aligns across 10 bases. J gave up 6 bases and V 3 bases, and 8 bases lay outside the gene matches. Germline V CDR1 and CDR2: MNHEY, SVGAGI. The CDR3 is 16 residues long. The CDR3 bases are TGTGCCAGCAGTTATCCCTCGACAGGGGGCGGTCAGCCCCAGCATTTT. Translation: CASSYPSTGGGQPQHF.

The rearrangement links TRBV29-1 to TRBJ1-4; 11 bases agree with TRBD1. J was trimmed by 7 bases and V by 3 bases; bases with no gene match: 1. Germline V gene lookup returns CDR1 SQVTM and CDR2 ANQGSEA. CDR3 length equals 13 residues. The CDR3 sequence is CSVEGTGGEKLFF. CDR3 nucleotides: TGCAGCGTTGAGGGGACAGGGGGTGAAAAACTGTTTTTT.

This chain connects TRBV7-9 to TRBJ1-5, with D maybe TRBD1 (5 bases). Trimming took off 11 bases at V and 5 bases at J, with 19 bases between the two ends. This CDR3 is 14 amino acids long. Germline lookup yields CDR1 SEHNR and CDR2 FQNEAQ (reference sequence). The CDR3 region has the DNA TGTGCCTGGGGCAAAAGGGTGCGTGATCAGCCCCAGCATTTT. It encodes CAWGKRVRDQPQHF.

V usage is TRBV11-2 and J usage is TRBJ1-4; the D is unclear. The germline V gene has CDR1 SGHAT and CDR2 FQNNGV. The CDR3 length is 14 residues. V lost 3 bases, J lost 6 bases, and 11 bases lay in between. The CDR3 region is CASSFGGSDEKLFF. In DNA, the CDR3 is TGTGCCAGCAGCTTCGGCGGATCCGATGAAAAACTGTTTTTT.

The chain has TRBV27 and TRBJ1-1; 7 nucleotides match TRBD1. From germline, CDR1 is MNHEY and CDR2 SMNVEV (reference sequence). The CDR3 loop spans 15 amino acids. V trimming: 2 bases; J trimming: 5 bases; junction bases outside the gene matches: 8. CDR3 DNA sequence: TGTGCCAGCAGTTTAAGACAGGGCCAGGGTACTGAAGCTTTCTTT. This gives the protein CASSLRQGQGTEAFF.

The chain couples TRBV2 to TRBJ2-1; 10 positions match TRBD2. Per germline, CDR1 SNHLY and CDR2 FYNNEI. The V gene end was trimmed by 4 bases and the J gene end by 7 bases; junction bases not matched to a gene: 16. This CDR3 spans 18 amino acids. This CDR3 reads CASSGELAGLFFGNEQFF. DNA for the CDR3: TGTGCCAGCAGTGGCGAACTAGCGGGACTCTTTTTCGGGAATGAGCAGTTCTTC.